This T cell receptor (beta chain) is from a study of cytomegalovirus exposure and HLA in healthy donors. Regarding the study as a whole: A later analysis found most CMV-associated TCR beta chains apparently HLA-restricted. Prior analysis indicated that the majority of TCR beta V segments exhibited productivity approximately 90% or approximately 30% of the time. The study listed 150 to 200 cytomegalovirus-associated TCR beta chains. Reportedly, diagnosis of cytomegalovirus status by the classifier showed high specificity and sensitivity.

The CDR3 consists of 18 residues. The ends were cut back, 0 bases at V and 4 bases at J, with 18 bases in the middle. Germline CDR1 reads LGHNA; CDR2 reads YSLEER. A remark on this clone: Antigen specificity is unknown.

Both 60 Vbeta primers and 13 Jbeta primers went into the PCR. TCRdb's table, derived via immunoSEQ multiplex PCR, lists solely in-frame clones and lacks some. This sample has around 220,000 clones, with roughly 85% found just once. Source material: PBMCs. The receptor comes from a man younger than 35 in good health and CMV-seronegative. This chain links TRBV4-3 with TRBJ2-2, with a weak D call TRBD1 (5 bases). CDR3 in DNA: TGCGCCAGCAGCCAAGATAGGGGCTCACCAGCTACCACCGGGGAGCTGTTTTTT. Amino acids: CASSQDRGSPATTGELFF.